The rows below give T cell receptor beta chains drawn from one sample of a study of T cells in Graves' hyperthyroidism and ophthalmopathy. MiXCR, run by TCRdb on the multiplex PCR reads, gives a single entry per CDR3 protein. The table lists hundreds of thousands of distinct CDR3 sequences, 16% of them singletons. Material for sequencing was blood. The source is a woman in her twenties or thirties with Graves' hyperthyroidism. Each CDR3 is given without its conserved first and last residue. D genes are given only for firm matches.

v_call d_call cdr3_aa
TRBV29-1 TRBD2 SVGRGDGGRRNEQF
TRBV3-1 NA ASSHGGGMNSPLH
TRBV30 NA AWSVHGTGELF
TRBV20-1 NA SASVQYRDPPGDEQF
TRBV2 TRBD2 ASSDVRELNEQF
TRBV10-2 NA ASSESTGWALH
TRBV6-1 NA ASSPGRGPYNEQF
TRBV20-1 TRBD2 SARVLAGVVDTQY
TRBV10-3 NA AISGTYEQY
TRBV5-1 TRBD2 ASSLVSSGSGDEQF
TRBV20-1 TRBD2 SARDPRGGSEQY
TRBV9 TRBD1 ASSVSVGGWEQY
TRBV19 NA ASTMSDISNQPQH
TRBV28 NA ASRVGGYNSPLH
TRBV2 NA ASMLESSGNTIY
TRBV12-3/TRBV12-4 NA AGSLYTGELF
TRBV2 NA ASSVGGRRYNEQF
TRBV5-5 NA ASSLSGAGDEQF
TRBV7-6 NA ASSDQPTEDNEQF
TRBV19 TRBD2 ASSKLAGGTNTGELF
TRBV7-8 TRBD2 ACSPGTSGSHEQY
TRBV4-2 NA ASSRPGVLGETQY
TRBV2 NA ASQVSPGELF
TRBV6-2/TRBV6-3 TRBD2 ASTSWGGTGELF
TRBV12-3/TRBV12-4 TRBD1 ASSSGQGTSITQETQY
TRBV7-9 NA ASSLEEVNTEAF
TRBV27 TRBD1 ASGGTGGLGQPQH
TRBV27 TRBD1 ASSYHRGVHNEQF
TRBV20-1 TRBD2 SAQLLAAYQETQY
TRBV27 NA ASRDRLQETQY
TRBV20-1 TRBD1 RNRGSNTEAF
TRBV6-1 NA ATSPGPKNSPLH
TRBV2 NA ASSPTSGDNEQF
TRBV11-2 NA ASSLGDFYGYT
TRBV5-1 TRBD1 ASSVGQGVLSTEAF
TRBV27 TRBD1 ASSPKSPDRGQQPQH
TRBV6-1 NA ASRDNTYEQY
TRBV29-1 TRBD2 SVESLRLAGGGRPYNEQF
TRBV29-1 NA SVVVGSSYGEQY
TRBV28 NA ASRLGQSLGNQPQH
TRBV6-2/TRBV6-3 NA ASTRGHSTDTQY
TRBV30 NA AWSNRGSEKLF
TRBV19 TRBD1 ASSTTGDYNSPLH
TRBV20-1 NA SAQTSGDTQY